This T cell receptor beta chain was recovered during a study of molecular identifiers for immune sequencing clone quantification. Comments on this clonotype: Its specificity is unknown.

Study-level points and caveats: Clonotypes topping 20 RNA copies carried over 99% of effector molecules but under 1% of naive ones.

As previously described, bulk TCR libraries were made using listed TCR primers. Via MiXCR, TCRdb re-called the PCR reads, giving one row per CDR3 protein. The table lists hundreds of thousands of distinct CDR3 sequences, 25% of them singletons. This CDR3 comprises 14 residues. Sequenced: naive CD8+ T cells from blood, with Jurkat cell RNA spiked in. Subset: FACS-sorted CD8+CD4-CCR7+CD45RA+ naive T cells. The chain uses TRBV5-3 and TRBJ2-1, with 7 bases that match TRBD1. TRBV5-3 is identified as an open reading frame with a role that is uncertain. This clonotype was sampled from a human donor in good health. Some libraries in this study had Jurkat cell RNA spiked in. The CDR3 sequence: CVSSLTGQQVEQFF. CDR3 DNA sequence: TGTGTCAGCAGCTTGACAGGGCAACAGGTTGAGCAGTTCTTC.